This T cell receptor (beta chain) was sequenced during a study of regulatory T cells in long-lasting Graves disease (dated by TCRdb to the early 2020s). Concerning the study at large: Antithyroid drugs had been taken for less than 3 months by newly diagnosed Graves' disease patients. This study used TCR sequencing and RNA sequencing of peripheral blood to compare persistent Graves' disease patients against newly diagnosed Graves' disease patients. A total of 33 samples were covered by TCR sequencing, comprising approximately 13 persistent and approximately 20 newly diagnosed Graves' disease patients. The study took place in China and was registered as a clinical trial. Overall results and qualifications from the work: Peripheral blood alone was examined, since thyroid tissue, which constituted the primary lesion, could not be accessed. Compared with newly diagnosed patients, persistent Graves' disease patients had lower TCR Shannon entropy and fewer highly expanded clones, which suggests clonal expansion. The authors acknowledged the small sample size as a limitation that may reduce accuracy. Sequencing and analysis were limited to the TCR beta chain. More public clonotypes were shared among persistent patients (2,741) than among newly diagnosed patients (966). TRBV28, TRBJ1-2 and TRBJ2-5 were preferentially used in persistent disease, while TRBV20-1 and TRBJ2-1 were favored in newly diagnosed disease.

V gives up 7 bases and J gives up 8 bases, and the segment between their germline ends measures 15 bases. The CDR3, cysteine through phenylalanine, is 13 amino acids long. Only the CDR3 DNA stays, 39 bases, in frame from base 1. CDR1 and CDR2 are drawn from the germline V gene (reference sequence): LNHDA, SQIVND. The label giving this sample's time point can be read as: newly diagnosed GD, antithyroid drugs for less than 3 months. For both TCR sequencing and RNA sequencing, RNA was extracted from PBMCs using TRIzol. The diagnosis of Graves' disease followed American Thyroid Association guidelines. Patients for the study were recruited at an endocrinology department in Xi'an, China. From each patient, nine milliliters of peripheral blood was collected into an EDTA anticoagulant tube. Ficoll Paque Plus density gradient separation was used to isolate PBMCs, and no further T cell sorting was done. RNA quality was checked with an Agilent 2100 Bioanalyzer and agarose gel, and concentration with a NanoDrop 2000.

This clonotype was seen a handful of times. What this receptor recognizes is not known. Qualities for individual bases were not recorded, and no much larger clone is one base off. The library came from multiplex PCR. The run used an Illumina HiSeq 4000. iRepertoire HTBI primers and Arm-PCR amplification of CDR3 regions were used to construct TCR beta libraries. Before sequencing, the PCR products went through gel purification. Per the authors' processing: A total of roughly 65 TRBV and 14 TRBJ segments were identified across samples and were used for gene usage analysis of CDR3 amino acid clonotypes. COPE and FqMerger were used to merge filtered high-quality paired reads into contigs. BLAST was used to align contigs to IMGT TRBV, TRBD and TRBJ reference genes, with CDR3 defined following IMGT. Clonotypes above 0.1% frequency were classified as highly expanded clones. Shannon entropy was used to measure repertoire diversity, and the Gini coefficient was used to measure V-J evenness. Clonotypes shared by more than one individual were considered public. TCRdb redid the processing of the public reads, applying fastp at Q25 and MiXCR, and retained in-frame beta chains. One record per CDR3 amino acid sequence lists the most common genes and DNA. The V and J calls were not made by the authors but by TCRdb's processing. In all, the sample holds 350,000 to 500,000 distinct CDR3 sequences, and about 15% of those were seen once. The top ten clones comprise around a sixth of the sample.

These sequences were also reported in another study, on T cells in Graves' hyperthyroidism and ophthalmopathy. The other study reports the following: Stable Graves' hyperthyroidism was defined as no progression to ophthalmopathy during 18 months of follow-up. The hyperthyroidism patients were between 18 and 65 years old and newly diagnosed, with a disease duration of less than 2 months. Exclusion was applied to patients with uncontrolled infections, other autoimmune diseases, pregnancy or lactation. Diagnoses were based on clinical symptoms, serum thyroxine and TRAb, thyroid ultrasound and orbital computed tomography. The TCR CDR3 was subjected to a first round of RT-PCR using the HTBI primer set and the Qiagen OneStep RT-PCR kit. Blood samples also contained most of the expanded thyroid clonotypes (frequency above 0.001), which suggests that blood repertoires may reflect thyroid immune responses. In cross-validation, a model built on a 13 V-J signature told ophthalmopathy apart from stable hyperthyroidism with approximately 90% sensitivity and approximately 81% specificity, and in testing the same model reached 80%/75%. During validation, the model predicted progression to ophthalmopathy a median of about 6.5 months ahead of onset, with roughly 65% sensitivity and about 72% specificity. TCR V-J signatures able to tell the groups apart were searched for in a discovery cohort of around 95 patients, of whom more than 40 had Graves' ophthalmopathy and more than 55 had stable Graves' hyperthyroidism. Prospective prediction of ophthalmopathy was tested in an independent validation cohort of fewer than 20 hyperthyroidism patients and 17 patients who later progressed to ophthalmopathy. For training and testing, the 100 or so patients in the discovery cohort were randomly divided in a 7:3 ratio. The study also compared thyroid tissue and blood T-cell repertoires from 6 or 7 Graves' hyperthyroidism patients. Following sampling, methimazole starting at 30 mg daily was given to hyperthyroidism patients, and high-dose intravenous methylprednisolone was given to ophthalmopathy patients. Libraries were constructed in a second round of multiplex PCR, after which size selection and purification were carried out. Paired-end sequencing of the libraries was performed with 100 bp reads on an Illumina HiSeq2000. SOAPnuke was used to process the raw data, throwing out any read that contained adapters or uncalled bases, had a mean Phred below 15, or lacked an exact constant-primer or identifier match. High-quality paired reads were merged with COPE v1.2.5, and unique nucleotide sequences were defined as clonotypes. Clonotypes were aligned to IMGT TRBV, TRBD and TRBJ reference segments using MiTCR v1.1. The analysis was restricted to V-J combinations with a frequency above 0.0001, which together covered about 99% of the repertoires. The TCS score was defined as F50 (clonal expansion) divided by E x V (chaos), with BLOSUM62-based TCRdist calculated between CDR3 peptides within each V-J. Welch's t-statistics and random forest reduced 450 to 600 V-J features to 10 to 15, which were used in a naive Bayes classifier (R e1071). Sample size was not statistically predetermined, and blinding of investigators to group allocation was not performed. According to the paper, TCR Vbeta CDR3 sequencing was carried out on 135 peripheral blood samples, which came from 40 to 45 ophthalmopathy, some 73 hyperthyroidism and about 17 progressor patients.

The chain couples TRBV19 to TRBJ2-1, with a tentative D gene TRBD2 over 6 matching bases. The material was peripheral blood mononuclear cells (PBMCs), obtained at new diagnosis, from a patient treated with antithyroid drugs. The clonotype originates from a woman aged 45-65 years with Graves disease. Donor details come from another sample of the same person, matched by shared clones. The encoded CDR3 is CASTETSFDEQFF. In nucleotides, the sequence is TGTGCCAGTACCGAGACTAGTTTCGATGAGCAGTTCTTC.